These 4 T cell receptor beta chains were sequenced from one sample in a study of T-cell reconstitution after alpha-beta-depleted transplantation in children. A library of TCRbeta sequences, prepared with unique molecular identifiers, was generated. TCRdb reprocessed the PCR reads with MiXCR, giving one entry per CDR3 protein. Of hundreds of thousands of distinct CDR3 sequences listed, around 9.1% are singletons. Material: PBMCs, obtained before TCRalphabeta/CD19-depleted stem cell transplant. The source of these receptors is a boy under two years old with acute myeloid leukemia, due to receive a stem cell transplant.

The table lists this clonotype with many counts. The chain has TRBV29-1 and TRBJ1-4; 9 nucleotides agree with TRBD1. V was clipped by 8 bases and J by 8 bases; unmatched bases: 15. This CDR3 is built from 15 residues. Germline-derived CDR1 and CDR2 are SQVTM and ANQGSEA. CDR3 coding DNA: TGCAGCTCCCCCGGGACAGGGCAGATTGGGGAAAAACTGTTTTTT. It translates to CSSPGTGQIGEKLFF.

This clonotype was seen more than once but under ten times. The chain links TRBV5-1 to TRBJ2-3, with 7 bases matching TRBD2. This CDR3 has 17 amino acids. Germline V gene lookup returns CDR1 SGHRS and CDR2 YFSETQ. The V gene end was trimmed by 2 bases and the J gene end by 2 bases; junction bases not matched to a gene: 11. The CDR3 loop reads CASSLESSGLYTDTQYF. CDR3 nucleotide sequence: TGCGCCAGCAGCTTAGAATCTAGCGGCCTCTACACAGATACGCAGTATTTT.

This rearrangement joins TRBV28 to TRBJ1-5; a weak D match, TRBD1 (5 bases). Germline V gene data show CDR1 as MDHEN and CDR2 as SYDVKM. The CDR3 sequence is 14 residues long. Trimming left V 11 bases short and J 0 bases short, with 14 bases between. DNA for the CDR3: TGTGCCTCGGGGGGGATTCTTAGCAATCAGCCCCAGCATTTT. This encodes CASGGILSNQPQHF.

This clonotype was recorded at least ten times. The chain is built from TRBV12-3 or TRBV12-4 and TRBJ1-2; D is unresolved. The CDR3 has 15 residues. V lost 3 bases, J lost 4 bases, and 15 bases lay in between. CDR3 protein: CASSFPGDLLYGYTF. DNA for the CDR3: TGTGCCAGCAGTTTTCCGGGAGACCTCCTCTATGGCTACACCTTC.